The present T cell receptor (beta chain) was sequenced within a study of Ad26.COV2.S vaccination and SARS-CoV-2 variants. Whole-study context: It was the COV1001 Ad26.COV2.S trial arm that included the donor.

The treatment is: some 19 received Ad26.COV2.S at low or high dose, single or two shots; about 5 received placebo; per-sample allocation not given. Sampling took place 63 days after the first vaccine or placebo injection. An Ad26 vector that expressed Wuhan-strain SARS-CoV-2 spike constituted the vaccine. The CDR3 extends over 11 amino acids. CDR1 is SGDLS and CDR2 is YYNGEE in the germline V gene. V shed 4 bases and J shed 12 bases, with 11 bases lying between them. Method: immunoSEQ multiplex PCR; TCRdb's copy keeps in-frame clones and lacks some. The sample carries hundreds of thousands of clones, approximately 88% recorded once. Study observations and caveats: Substantial response breadth was reportedly seen for spike-specific CD8+ and CD4+ T cells after vaccination.

As concerns this clone: Its specificity is not known.

This specimen was peripheral blood, taken in a trial of Ad26.COV2.S vaccine versus placebo. The TCR was taken from a person aged 18 to 65 who received the Ad26.COV2.S COVID-19 vaccine or a placebo. The V and J genes are TRBV9 and TRBJ2-1, with a weak D call TRBD2 (5 bases). The CDR3 loop reads CASSPGLSQFF. The CDR3 bases are TGTGCCAGCAGCCCCGGACTCTCGCAGTTCTTC. The full variable domain, in which reference TRBV9 and TRBJ2-1 provide the parts outside the CDR3, is DSGVTQTPKHLITATGQRVTLRCSPRSGDLSVYWYQQSLDQGLQFLIQYYNGEERAKGNILERFSAQQFPDLHSELNLSSLELGDSALYFCASSPGLSQFFGPGTRLTVL.